These 32 T cell receptor beta chains were all obtained from the same sample, sequenced in a study of CD8 T cells in ankylosing spondylitis. TCRdb itself ran the 5' RACE reads through MiXCR, one entry per CDR3 protein. The sample yields around 150,000 distinct CDR3 sequences, roughly 18% seen once. The sequenced sample was blood, either unsorted or a sorted T cell fraction (not recorded which). These receptors came from a male donor with ankylosing spondylitis or in good health (not recorded which).

V usage is TRBV5-1 and J usage is TRBJ2-1; 9 bases fit TRBD2. The CDR3 has 16 amino acids. CDR1 is SGHRS and CDR2 is YFSETQ in the germline V gene. V dropped 0 bases and J dropped 6; count of bases not matched to a gene: 7. In DNA, the CDR3 is TGCGCCAGCAGCTTGGCCGGTAGCGGGGGACTCAATGAGCAGTTCTTC. This encodes CASSLAGSGGLNEQFF.

The gene calls are TRBV19 and TRBJ2-7; the D is unclear. The germline CDR1 and CDR2 sequences are LNHDA and SQIVND (reference sequence). This CDR3 spans 13 amino acids. V lost 6 bases and J lost 1, with 10 bases in between. The CDR3 here is CASRQAASYEQYF. The CDR3 DNA follows: TGTGCCAGTAGGCAGGCAGCTTCCTACGAGCAGTACTTC.

This clonotype turned up a few times. V and J are TRBV12-3 or TRBV12-4 and TRBJ1-5; 8 positions match TRBD1. V lost 5 bases, J lost 4 bases, and 10 bases stayed unmatched. This CDR3 region has 16 residues. The chain's CDR3 is CASSPRGQEGNQPQHF. The DNA of the CDR3 is TGTGCCAGCAGTCCCAGGGGACAGGAGGGTAATCAGCCCCAGCATTTT.

For the CDR3, the DNA is TGCGCCAGCAGCTTGGAGGCTAGCGGGCACTCCTACAATGAGCAGTTCTTC. Its translation is CASSLEASGHSYNEQFF. The V call is TRBV5-1, the J call TRBJ2-1, with 8 bases fitting TRBD2. Losses at the gene ends were 0 bases for V and 0 bases for J; bases not matched to a gene: 5. This CDR3 region has 17 residues. Germline V gene sequence: CDR1 SGHRS, CDR2 YFSETQ.

This clonotype was observed a few times. The V and J genes are TRBV12-3 or TRBV12-4 and TRBJ2-7; D is unclear. With 4 bases removed from V and 8 bases from J, the gap between germline ends came to 12 bases. The CDR3 loop spans 12 amino acids. CDR3 amino acids: CASSSIIRKQYF. The CDR3 region has the DNA TGTGCCAGCAGTTCAATAATCCGCAAGCAGTACTTC.

This clonotype was recorded many times. Here the CDR3 DNA reads TGCGCCAGCAGCTTGGACCGTGGGGGCACAGATACGCAGTATTTT. Protein product: CASSLDRGGTDTQYF. The chain recombines TRBV5-1 with TRBJ2-3, with D unclear. There are 15 residues in the CDR3. V was shortened by 0 bases and J by 1 base, with 9 bases between the two germline ends. Germline CDR1 is SGHRS and CDR2 is YFSETQ.

This clonotype occurred many times. Written as DNA, the CDR3 is TGTGCCAGCAGGCGCGGGGGAAACTATGGCTACACCTTC. This gives the protein CASRRGGNYGYTF. The chain couples TRBV12-3 or TRBV12-4 to TRBJ1-2, with a tentative D call TRBD1 (5 bases). Deletions cut 6 bases from V and 2 bases from J, with 10 bases between. The CDR3 runs 13 residues.

The table lists this clonotype with many counts. The chain recombines TRBV28 with TRBJ2-2; a possible D gene is TRBD2 (5 bases). The V end was cut by 10 bases, the J end by 1 base, with 13 bases between. Germline CDR1 and CDR2: MDHEN and SYDVKM. The CDR3 runs to 14 residues. The CDR3 is CATLSEGNTGELFF. CDR3 coding DNA: TGTGCCACCCTAAGTGAGGGGAACACCGGGGAGCTGTTTTTT.

This clonotype showed up just a few times. The chain uses TRBV29-1 and TRBJ2-7; D is perhaps TRBD2 (5 bases). Germline V lookup: CDR1 SQVTM, CDR2 ANQGSEA. Trimming took off 5 bases at V and 0 bases at J, with 8 bases between the two ends. The CDR3 loop spans 12 amino acids. CDR3 amino acids: CSVRENSYEQYF. The CDR3, as DNA: TGCAGCGTTAGGGAGAACTCCTACGAGCAGTACTTC.

This clonotype was seen many times. The chain combines TRBV19 with TRBJ1-2; no firm D call. Germline V gene lookup returns CDR1 LNHDA and CDR2 SQIVND (reference sequence). V lost 7 bases to trimming and J lost 1 base, with 16 bases between them. This CDR3 contains 15 residues. The CDR3 loop reads CASTAFWRFNYGYTF. The CDR3 DNA reads as TGTGCCAGTACCGCCTTTTGGAGATTTAACTATGGCTACACCTTC.

This chain connects TRBV21-1 to TRBJ1-5. TRBV21-1 is recorded as a pseudogene. The CDR3 consists of 13 residues. The CDR3 sequence: CASSKGSYQPQHF. The CDR3 DNA sequence: TGTGCCAGCAGCAAAGGAAGCTATCAGCCCCAGCATTTT.

This clonotype came up a few times. The V and J genes are TRBV29-1 and TRBJ2-2; D uncertain. CDR3 length equals 14 residues. CDR1 and CDR2 from the germline V gene are SQVTM and ANQGSEA. Deletions cut 2 bases from V and 7 bases from J, with 14 bases between. CDR3 region: CSVELARSDGELFF. The CDR3 bases are TGCAGCGTTGAATTGGCGAGGTCGGACGGGGAGCTGTTTTTT.

This chain connects TRBV10-1 to TRBJ2-5; D not resolved. V was trimmed by 3 bases and J by 1 base, leaving 9 bases between them. The CDR3 is made up of 14 amino acids. Per germline, CDR1 WNHNN and CDR2 SYGVQD (reference sequence). The CDR3 is CASSESLGQETQYF. CDR3 DNA sequence: TGCGCCAGCAGTGAATCCCTGGGCCAAGAGACCCAGTACTTC.

The CDR3 DNA sequence: TGTGCCAGCACCATAGGACTAGCGGGAGAGCAGTTCTTC. Translation gives CASTIGLAGEQFF. This chain connects TRBV9 to TRBJ2-1; TRBD2 aligns across 12 bases. V was clipped by 6 bases and J by 10 bases; unmatched bases: 5. CDR1 SGDLS and CDR2 YYNGEE come from the germline V gene. The CDR3 has 13 residues.

This clonotype was detected ten times or more. The chain combines TRBV10-3 with TRBJ2-1; the D gene could be TRBD1 or TRBD2 (5 bases each). The CDR3 loop spans 16 amino acids. The V gene's germline CDR1 is ENHRY and CDR2 SYGVKD. V was trimmed by 6 bases and J by 7 bases, leaving 22 bases between them. The CDR3 reads CAISQTPGTLGNEQFF. In DNA form, the CDR3 reads TGTGCCATCAGCCAAACCCCCGGGACCCTGGGTAATGAGCAGTTCTTC.

This clonotype occurred many times. J is TRBJ1-2 and V is TRBV28; 7 bases line up with TRBD1. J lost 4 bases, V lost 4 bases, and 6 bases had no gene match. The CDR3 spans 14 residues. Looked up from germline, CDR1 is MDHEN and CDR2 is SYDVKM. The CDR3 reads CASSYMGQTYGYTF. CDR3 nucleotides: TGTGCCAGCAGTTATATGGGACAGACCTATGGCTACACCTTC.

V and J are TRBV27 and TRBJ1-2, with TRBD1 matching 11 bases. Per the germline V gene, CDR1 is MNHEY and CDR2 is SMNVEV (reference sequence). V dropped 5 bases and J dropped 2; count of bases not matched to a gene: 4. This CDR3 region has 15 residues. The chain's CDR3 is CASSHGDRGNYGYTF. CDR3 coding DNA: TGTGCCAGCAGTCATGGGGACAGGGGGAACTATGGCTACACCTTC.

At least ten counts were recorded for this clonotype. The chain carries TRBV5-1 and TRBJ2-7; 10 bases map to TRBD1. V trimming: 6 bases; J trimming: 5 bases; junction bases outside the gene matches: 8. The CDR3 consists of 14 residues. CDR1 and CDR2 (germline): SGHRS, YFSETQ. The CDR3 loop reads CASTLRQGADEQYF. CDR3 DNA sequence: TGCGCCAGCACTCTCCGACAGGGGGCCGACGAGCAGTACTTC.

V is TRBV12-3 or TRBV12-4 and J is TRBJ2-7; unclear D gene. V lost 1 base to trimming and J lost 6 bases, with 7 bases between them. This CDR3 has 12 residues. The CDR3: CASSLVGIEQYF. CDR3 nucleotide sequence: TGTGCCAGCAGTTTAGTGGGGATCGAGCAGTACTTC.

There are many counts of this clonotype. J is TRBJ1-1 and V is TRBV3-1, with D possibly being TRBD1 (6 bases). CDR3 length: 15 amino acids. V dropped 4 bases and J dropped 4 bases, with 16 bases sitting between them. Germline-derived CDR1 and CDR2 are LGHDT and YNNKEL (reference sequence). The DNA for the CDR3 is TGTGCCAGCAGCCTCGGGGGCCCCCCGGGCACTGAAGCTTTCTTT. Translation: CASSLGGPPGTEAFF.

The genes are TRBV7-9 and TRBJ1-5; maybe TRBD1 (5 bases). Germline CDR1 is SEHNR and CDR2 is FQNEAQ (reference sequence). The CDR3 length is 17 residues. V was trimmed by 1 base and J by 2 bases, leaving 15 bases between them. The CDR3 coding sequence is TGTGCCAGCAGCTTAGAGCTAACGGGGCTGGGCAATCAGCCCCAGCATTTT. Translation: CASSLELTGLGNQPQHF.

This clonotype was picked up a small number of times. The chain is built from TRBV29-1 and TRBJ2-1; 11 nucleotides align to TRBD2. The CDR3 is 14 residues long. J was trimmed by 2 bases and V by 6 bases; bases with no gene match: 3. From germline, CDR1 is SQVTM and CDR2 ANQGSEA. CDR3 sequence reads: CSVASGRTYNEQFF. The CDR3 DNA follows: TGCAGCGTCGCTAGCGGGAGGACCTACAATGAGCAGTTCTTC.

The chain joins TRBV10-3 to TRBJ2-1, with TRBD2 identical over 10 bases. The V segment lost 11 bases and the J segment 8 bases; nucleotides outside the gene matches: 9. The CDR3 has 13 amino acids. Germline-derived CDR1 and CDR2 are ENHRY and SYGVKD. As DNA, the CDR3 is TGTGCCCTCTCTAGCGGGGGACCTGATGAGCAGTTCTTC. Amino acid sequence: CALSSGGPDEQFF.

This clonotype has ten or more counts. V gene TRBV10-1 combines with J gene TRBJ2-2; TRBD1 aligns across 10 bases. This CDR3 is 16 amino acids long. The J segment lost 2 bases and the V segment lost 5 bases, leaving 5 bases of the junction unmatched. Germline CDR1 and CDR2: WNHNN and SYGVQD (reference sequence). The CDR3 DNA is TGCGCCAGCAGTATTGGGACAGGGGTCAACACCGGGGAGCTGTTTTTT. The encoded protein is CASSIGTGVNTGELFF.

This clonotype was found many times. Germline is not matched at one junction end, which may reflect a read error. The rearrangement links TRBV5-1 to TRBJ2-1; 10 bases are shared with TRBD2. Germline loops: CDR1 SGHRS, CDR2 YFSETQ. CDR3 length: 15 amino acids. The CDR3 bases are TGTGCCAGCAGTTTAGGGCTAGCGGGAGTTAATGAGCAGTTCTTC. Encoded protein: CASSLGLAGVNEQFF.

The chain carries TRBV29-1 and TRBJ2-7; maybe TRBD2 (6 bases). The CDR3 loop spans 14 amino acids. Germline V gene lookup returns CDR1 SQVTM and CDR2 ANQGSEA. Trimming removed 0 bases at V and 4 bases at J, with 13 bases between. CDR3 loop: CSVEDLPEGYEQYF. For the CDR3, the DNA is TGCAGCGTTGAAGATCTTCCGGAGGGGTACGAGCAGTACTTC.

The V call is TRBV2, the J call TRBJ2-7; TRBD2 matches at 9 bases. Looked up from germline, CDR1 is SNHLY and CDR2 is FYNNEI. Trimming took 9 bases from V and 3 from J; bases not matched to a gene: 6. The length of the CDR3 is 13 residues. CDR3 sequence reads: CASESSGIYEQYF. In DNA, the CDR3 is TGTGCCAGTGAGTCTAGCGGGATCTACGAGCAGTACTTC.

This clonotype has more than one count but fewer than ten. The chain employs TRBV5-1 and TRBJ2-1; 13 bases fit TRBD2. Trimming removed 0 bases from V and 5 bases from J; junction bases left unmatched: 11. Germline V gene data show CDR1 as SGHRS and CDR2 as YFSETQ. The CDR3 has 19 residues. The CDR3 sequence is CASSLDRPGLAGTDNEQFF. The CDR3 DNA follows: TGCGCCAGCAGCTTGGACCGACCGGGACTAGCGGGAACCGACAATGAGCAGTTCTTC.

This clonotype occurred a few times. This chain uses TRBV28 with TRBJ2-1, with TRBD2 matching over 14 bases. V was clipped by 1 base and J by 0 bases; unmatched bases: 11. The CDR3 has 21 residues. Germline CDR1 reads MDHEN; CDR2 reads SYDVKM. The CDR3 nucleotides are TGTGCCAGCAGTTTATCCCCGGGACTAGCGGGGGCCCCGAGCTCCTACAATGAGCAGTTCTTC. This gives the protein CASSLSPGLAGAPSSYNEQFF. Combining the CDR3 with reference TRBV28 and TRBJ2-1 gives the whole variable domain DVKVTQSSRYLVKRTGEKVFLECVQDMDHENMFWYRQDPGLGLRLIYFSYDVKMKEKGDIPEGYSVSREKKERFSLILESASTNQTSMYLCASSLSPGLAGAPSSYNEQFFGPGTRLTVL.

This clonotype was observed many times. The rearrangement links TRBV9 to TRBJ1-1; D is uncertain. Looked up from germline, CDR1 is SGDLS and CDR2 is YYNGEE. V was pared by 5 bases and J by 1 base, with 15 bases between. The CDR3 runs 15 residues. CDR3 in DNA: TGTGCCAGCAGGAAGTTGGCGGCTTCGAACACTGAAGCTTTCTTT. Protein: CASRKLAASNTEAFF.

There are many counts of this clonotype. The CDR3 protein is CASSPETERFPGANVLTF. The CDR3, as DNA: TGTGCCAGCAGTCCAGAGACAGAACGCTTCCCTGGGGCCAACGTCCTGACTTTC. The chain combines TRBV28 with TRBJ2-6; a possible D gene is TRBD1 (5 bases). V lost 5 bases, J lost 2 bases, and 19 bases lay in between. This CDR3 has 18 residues. Germline V lookup: CDR1 MDHEN, CDR2 SYDVKM.

The sample holds a few counts of this clonotype. The J gene is TRBJ1-1, the V gene TRBV28; D not resolved. This CDR3 contains 19 residues. Germline CDR1 is MDHEN and CDR2 is SYDVKM. V gave up 5 bases and J gave up 1 base, with 26 bases separating them. CDR3 coding DNA: TGTGCCAGCAGTGCCCAGACCCTTAATCTAGTGTTAAGGAACACTGAAGCTTTCTTT. Protein product: CASSAQTLNLVLRNTEAFF.